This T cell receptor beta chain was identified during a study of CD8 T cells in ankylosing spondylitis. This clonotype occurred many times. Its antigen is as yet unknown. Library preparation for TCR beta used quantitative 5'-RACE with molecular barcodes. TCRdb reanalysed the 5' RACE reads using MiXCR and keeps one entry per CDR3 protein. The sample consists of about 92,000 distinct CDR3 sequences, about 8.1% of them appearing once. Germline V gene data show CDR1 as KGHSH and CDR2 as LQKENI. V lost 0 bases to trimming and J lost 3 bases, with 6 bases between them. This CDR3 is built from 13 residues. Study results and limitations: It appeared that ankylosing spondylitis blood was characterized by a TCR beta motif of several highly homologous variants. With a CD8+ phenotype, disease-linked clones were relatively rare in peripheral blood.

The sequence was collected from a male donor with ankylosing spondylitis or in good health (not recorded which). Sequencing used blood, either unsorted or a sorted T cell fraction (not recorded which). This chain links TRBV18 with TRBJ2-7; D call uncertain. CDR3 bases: TGTGCCAGCTCACCACCGGACGGCTACGAGCAGTACTTC. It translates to CASSPPDGYEQYF.